A single sample gave rise to the 28 T cell receptor beta chains below, sequenced in a study of CD8 T cells in ankylosing spondylitis. Study findings and constraints: A TCR beta motif made of fewer than ten highly homologous variants seemed typical of ankylosing spondylitis blood.

TCRdb processed the 5' RACE reads anew with MiXCR; each CDR3 protein has one entry. The table includes more than 100,000 distinct CDR3 sequences, about a sixth detected once. Their antigens remain unidentified. Sequences were obtained from blood, either unsorted or a sorted T cell fraction (not recorded which). Receptors originate from a male donor with ankylosing spondylitis.

The genes are TRBV27 and TRBJ1-1; no clear D. In germline, CDR1 is MNHEY, CDR2 SMNVEV (reference sequence). The V gene lost 3 bases and the J gene lost 1 base, with 3 bases spanning the gap. This CDR3 is 12 amino acids long. CDR3 DNA sequence: TGTGCCAGCAGTTTCCAGAACACTGAAGCTTTCTTT. It translates to CASSFQNTEAFF.

This clonotype was counted many times. The chain recombines TRBV5-1 with TRBJ1-2, with unresolved D. This CDR3 has 14 amino acids. CDR1 is SGHRS, CDR2 YFSETQ, per germline. Trimming took 1 base from V and 0 from J, leaving 7 bases between them. Here the CDR3 DNA reads TGCGCCAGCAGCTTGAGGAAAGCTAACTATGGCTACACCTTC. This sequence encodes CASSLRKANYGYTF.

V and J are TRBV20-1 and TRBJ1-5, with 9 bases lining up with TRBD1. The V gene's germline CDR1 is DFQATT and CDR2 SNEGSKA (reference sequence). The CDR3 contains 13 residues. Unmatched junction bases numbered 5, after V lost 6 bases and J lost 5 bases. CDR3 nucleotide sequence: TGCAGTGCATCGGGACAGGGACATCAGCCCCAGCATTTT. Protein sequence: CSASGQGHQPQHF.

The chain couples TRBV11-1 to TRBJ2-2, with D perhaps TRBD1 (6 bases). The V gene's germline CDR1 is SGHAT and CDR2 FQDESV (reference sequence). Trimming left V 2 bases short and J 0 bases short, with 16 bases between. The CDR3 loop spans 18 amino acids. This CDR3 is CASSLNYDRLANTGELFF. The CDR3 coding sequence is TGTGCCAGCAGCTTAAACTACGACAGGCTCGCGAACACCGGGGAGCTGTTTTTT.

This clonotype was found a few times. The CDR3 DNA sequence: TGCAGTGCTAGCCAGCGAAATGCCGGGGAGCTGTTTTTT. This encodes CSASQRNAGELFF. The rearrangement uses TRBV20-1 and TRBJ2-2; D ambiguous. The CDR3 extends over 13 amino acids. CDR1 and CDR2 from the germline V gene are DFQATT and SNEGSKA (reference sequence). Between the trimmed V and J ends, which lost 3 bases and 6 bases, there was a span of 11 bases.

The chain has TRBV27 and TRBJ2-7; perhaps D is TRBD1 or TRBD2 (5 bases each). V gave up 9 bases and J gave up 1 base, with 16 bases separating them. The CDR3 contains 14 residues. Germline V gene lookup returns CDR1 MNHEY and CDR2 SMNVEV (reference sequence). The CDR3 DNA sequence: TGTGCCAGAAGTGCAGGGAGCTCTTCCTACGAGCAGTACTTC. Translating gives CARSAGSSSYEQYF.

The table lists this clonotype with many counts. The J gene is TRBJ2-2, the V gene TRBV10-3; D is unresolved. This CDR3 comprises 14 residues. Germline V gene data show CDR1 as ENHRY and CDR2 as SYGVKD. Trimming took 0 bases from V and 5 from J, leaving 7 bases between them. This CDR3 reads CAISESGGTGELFF. Written as DNA, the CDR3 is TGTGCCATCAGTGAGTCGGGTGGTACCGGGGAGCTGTTTTTT.

The chain has TRBV5-1 and TRBJ2-1, with 13 bases matching TRBD2. Germline V CDR1 and CDR2: SGHRS, YFSETQ. The V segment lost 2 bases and the J segment 6 bases; nucleotides outside the gene matches: 11. This CDR3 comprises 18 residues. The CDR3 DNA follows: TGCGCCAGCAGCTTCCGGCCTTCAACTAGCGGGAGGGGCAATGAGCAGTTCTTC. Its protein is CASSFRPSTSGRGNEQFF.

This clonotype has more than one count but fewer than ten. The chain recombines TRBV12-3 or TRBV12-4 with TRBJ2-1; 7 positions match TRBD2. The length of the CDR3 is 13 residues. V gave up 7 bases and J gave up 0 bases; unmatched junction bases: 0. CDR3 nucleotides: TGTGCCAGCAAGCGGGGCTCCTACAATGAGCAGTTCTTC. As protein: CASKRGSYNEQFF.

CDR3 sequence reads: CASSPSGTNTGELFF. For the CDR3, the DNA is TGTGCCAGCAGCCCTAGCGGGACGAACACCGGGGAGCTGTTTTTT. This rearrangement joins TRBV13 to TRBJ2-2, with 9 bases that match TRBD2. Germline lookup yields CDR1 PRHDT and CDR2 FYEKMQ (reference sequence). J was trimmed by 0 bases and V by 5 bases; bases with no gene match: 1. The length of the CDR3 is 15 residues.

The table lists this clonotype with many counts. The CDR3, as DNA: TGCAGCGTTGAAGATCGACGGAGTTCCTACAATGAGCAGTTCTTC. Protein product: CSVEDRRSSYNEQFF. This chain connects TRBV29-1 to TRBJ2-1, with no clear D. The CDR3 sequence is 15 residues long. Germline assignment: CDR1 SQVTM and CDR2 ANQGSEA. Trimming shortened V by 0 bases and J by 1 base, and 10 bases separated the two germline ends.

V gene TRBV3-1 combines with J gene TRBJ2-1; possibly TRBD1 or TRBD2 for D (5 bases each). V gave up 3 bases and J gave up 6 bases, with 15 bases separating them. Germline V gene lookup returns CDR1 LGHDT and CDR2 YNNKEL (reference sequence). The CDR3 consists of 15 residues. CDR3 protein: CASSHPGAGGNEQFF. Here the CDR3 DNA reads TGTGCCAGCAGCCATCCCGGGGCCGGCGGCAATGAGCAGTTCTTC.

This clonotype has at least ten counts. The genes are TRBV7-9 and TRBJ2-5, with D maybe TRBD2 (5 bases). Trimming took off 2 bases at V and 2 bases at J, with 6 bases between the two ends. The CDR3 spans 13 residues. Germline loops: CDR1 SEHNR, CDR2 FQNEAQ (reference sequence). The CDR3, as DNA: TGTGCCAGCAGCTTATTAGCGCAAGAGACCCAGTACTTC. This sequence encodes CASSLLAQETQYF.

The rearrangement uses TRBV4-1 and TRBJ1-2; D is undetermined. The CDR3 has 17 residues. Germline lookup yields CDR1 MGHRA and CDR2 YSYEKL. The V and J ends lost 4 bases and 4 bases respectively, with 22 bases between them. In DNA, the CDR3 is TGCGCCAGCAGCCGGGGAGGAGCGGCCATTGAGACCTATGGCTACACCTTC. Translating it yields CASSRGGAAIETYGYTF.

This clonotype was counted a few times. This rearrangement joins TRBV5-6 to TRBJ2-5; 10 bases line up with TRBD2. Germline trimming cut 0 bases from V and 14 bases from J; bases unmatched to any gene: 4. The germline V gene has CDR1 SGHDT and CDR2 YYEEEE. CDR3 length equals 12 residues. CDR3 sequence: CASSLGLAGAYF. Here the CDR3 DNA reads TGTGCCAGCAGCTTGGGTCTAGCGGGAGCTTACTTC.

The genes are TRBV5-1 and TRBJ2-5, with 11 bases lining up with TRBD2. This CDR3 comprises 17 residues. CDR1 is SGHRS, CDR2 YFSETQ, per germline. V lost 0 bases to trimming and J lost 5 bases; unmatched junction nucleotides: 9. CDR3 sequence reads: CASSLAKLAGVGETQYF. CDR3 DNA sequence: TGCGCCAGCAGCTTGGCCAAACTAGCGGGAGTAGGGGAGACCCAGTACTTC. Full variable domain (rest looked up from reference TRBV5-1 and TRBJ2-5): KAGVTQTPRYLIKTRGQQVTLSCSPISGHRSVSWYQQTPGQGLQFLFEYFSETQRNKGNFPGRFSGRQFSNSRSEMNVSTLELGDSALYLCASSLAKLAGVGETQYFGPGTRLLVL.

This clonotype has a handful of counts. This rearrangement joins TRBV12-3 or TRBV12-4 to TRBJ2-7; 7 bases match TRBD2. This CDR3 is built from 14 residues. V dropped 4 bases and J dropped 3; count of bases not matched to a gene: 6. The CDR3 loop reads CASSCAAGDYEQYF. The CDR3 DNA follows: TGTGCCAGCAGTTGTGCGGCGGGAGACTACGAGCAGTACTTC.

The chain couples TRBV28 to TRBJ1-5, with TRBD1 identical over 7 bases. The CDR3 is 14 amino acids. Germline V lookup: CDR1 MDHEN, CDR2 SYDVKM. Trimming removed 3 bases from V and 6 bases from J; junction bases left unmatched: 5. The CDR3 nucleotides read TGTGCCAGCAGTTTTCGACAGGGAGTTCAGCCCCAGCATTTT. Its translation: CASSFRQGVQPQHF.

This clonotype was found a few times. V usage is TRBV7-9 and J usage is TRBJ2-7, with D perhaps being TRBD1 or TRBD2 (5 bases each). CDR1 and CDR2 (germline): SEHNR, FQNEAQ (reference sequence). This CDR3 is 12 amino acids long. The V end was cut by 2 bases, the J end by 6 bases, with 8 bases between. CDR3 residues: CASSLRGIEQYF. The CDR3 region has the DNA TGTGCCAGCAGCTTACGGGGCATCGAGCAGTACTTC.

The chain is built from TRBV4-1 and TRBJ1-2, with a weak D call TRBD1 (5 bases). The CDR3 is made up of 15 amino acids. The ends were cut back, 5 bases at V and 1 base at J, with 14 bases in the middle. Germline V lookup: CDR1 MGHRA, CDR2 YSYEKL. Here the CDR3 DNA reads TGCGCCAGCAGCATCCGGGACGGAAATAACTATGGCTACACCTTC. Protein sequence: CASSIRDGNNYGYTF.

The CDR3 DNA follows: TGTGCCAGCAGCCCGTATTTTGGACAGGGGCCGAACTATGGCTACACCTTC. Protein: CASSPYFGQGPNYGYTF. The chain couples TRBV14 to TRBJ1-2; 9 bases agree with TRBD1. Trimming cost V 4 bases and J 2 bases; bases outside gene matches: 11. Looked up from germline, CDR1 is SGHDN and CDR2 is FVKESK. The CDR3 totals 17 residues. The variable domain in full, completed from reference TRBV14 and TRBJ1-2, reads EAGVTQFPSHSVIEKGQTVTLRCDPISGHDNLYWYRRVMGKEIKFLLHFVKESKQDESGMPNNRFLAERTGGTYSTLKVQPAELEDSGVYFCASSPYFGQGPNYGYTFGSGTRLTVV.

The chain links TRBV27 to TRBJ2-7; D remains ambiguous. Germline V gives CDR1 MNHEY, CDR2 SMNVEV (reference sequence). The CDR3 spans 11 residues. V dropped 6 bases and J dropped 3 bases, with 6 bases sitting between them. The CDR3 spells CASRSGYEQYF. The CDR3 DNA follows: TGTGCCAGCAGATCGGGCTACGAGCAGTACTTC.

The chain couples TRBV13 to TRBJ2-7; the D gene is possibly TRBD2 (5 bases). Trimming took 5 bases from V and 3 from J, leaving 8 bases between them. This CDR3 has 12 amino acids. Germline assignment: CDR1 PRHDT and CDR2 FYEKMQ (reference sequence). The CDR3 DNA sequence: TGTGCCAGCAGCGTCCGGGGCTACGAGCAGTACTTC. Translated: CASSVRGYEQYF.

V and J are TRBV27 and TRBJ2-1; D is undetermined. The CDR3 covers 13 residues. Trimming stripped 0 bases from V and 6 bases from J, with 6 bases between. CDR1 and CDR2 from the germline V gene are MNHEY and SMNVEV (reference sequence). CDR3: CASSLSSTNEQFF. The CDR3 coding sequence is TGTGCCAGCAGTTTATCATCCACCAATGAGCAGTTCTTC.

The chain recombines TRBV19 with TRBJ2-3; the D is unclear. V was trimmed by 5 bases and J by 4 bases, leaving 13 bases between them. Germline-derived CDR1 and CDR2 are LNHDA and SQIVND (reference sequence). The CDR3 covers 14 residues. Here the CDR3 DNA reads TGTGCCAGTAGTCCTCTCTACCCGTCAGATACGCAGTATTTT. This sequence encodes CASSPLYPSDTQYF.

This clonotype was recorded a few times. The CDR3 coding sequence is TGCAGTGCTAGAGATCTCAGGGGCGCAATAGCTAACTATGGCTACACCTTC. This codes for CSARDLRGAIANYGYTF. The chain uses TRBV20-1 and TRBJ1-2; TRBD1 might be the D (6 bases). The V end lost 0 bases, the J end lost 0 bases, and 17 bases lay between the germline ends. CDR3 length equals 17 residues. Germline CDR1 is DFQATT and CDR2 is SNEGSKA (reference sequence).

The chain couples TRBV6-6 to TRBJ1-2; 7 bases are shared with TRBD1. Looked up from germline, CDR1 is MNHNY and CDR2 is SVGAGI (reference sequence). This CDR3 has 13 residues. The V and J ends lost 6 bases and 8 bases, in that order; junction bases with no gene match: 9. CDR3 sequence (DNA): TGTGCCAGCAGCCCACCCGGGACAGTAGGCTACACCTTC. Its protein is CASSPPGTVGYTF.

In its sample, this clonotype was seen a few times. This sequence joins TRBV12-3 or TRBV12-4 and TRBJ2-7; TRBD1 matches at 10 bases. The junction had 5 bases not matched to a gene; V was cut back by 3 bases and J by 3 bases. This CDR3 is built from 15 residues. The CDR3 sequence: CASSFGTGALYEQYF. Written as DNA, the CDR3 is TGTGCCAGCAGTTTCGGGACAGGGGCCCTCTACGAGCAGTACTTC.